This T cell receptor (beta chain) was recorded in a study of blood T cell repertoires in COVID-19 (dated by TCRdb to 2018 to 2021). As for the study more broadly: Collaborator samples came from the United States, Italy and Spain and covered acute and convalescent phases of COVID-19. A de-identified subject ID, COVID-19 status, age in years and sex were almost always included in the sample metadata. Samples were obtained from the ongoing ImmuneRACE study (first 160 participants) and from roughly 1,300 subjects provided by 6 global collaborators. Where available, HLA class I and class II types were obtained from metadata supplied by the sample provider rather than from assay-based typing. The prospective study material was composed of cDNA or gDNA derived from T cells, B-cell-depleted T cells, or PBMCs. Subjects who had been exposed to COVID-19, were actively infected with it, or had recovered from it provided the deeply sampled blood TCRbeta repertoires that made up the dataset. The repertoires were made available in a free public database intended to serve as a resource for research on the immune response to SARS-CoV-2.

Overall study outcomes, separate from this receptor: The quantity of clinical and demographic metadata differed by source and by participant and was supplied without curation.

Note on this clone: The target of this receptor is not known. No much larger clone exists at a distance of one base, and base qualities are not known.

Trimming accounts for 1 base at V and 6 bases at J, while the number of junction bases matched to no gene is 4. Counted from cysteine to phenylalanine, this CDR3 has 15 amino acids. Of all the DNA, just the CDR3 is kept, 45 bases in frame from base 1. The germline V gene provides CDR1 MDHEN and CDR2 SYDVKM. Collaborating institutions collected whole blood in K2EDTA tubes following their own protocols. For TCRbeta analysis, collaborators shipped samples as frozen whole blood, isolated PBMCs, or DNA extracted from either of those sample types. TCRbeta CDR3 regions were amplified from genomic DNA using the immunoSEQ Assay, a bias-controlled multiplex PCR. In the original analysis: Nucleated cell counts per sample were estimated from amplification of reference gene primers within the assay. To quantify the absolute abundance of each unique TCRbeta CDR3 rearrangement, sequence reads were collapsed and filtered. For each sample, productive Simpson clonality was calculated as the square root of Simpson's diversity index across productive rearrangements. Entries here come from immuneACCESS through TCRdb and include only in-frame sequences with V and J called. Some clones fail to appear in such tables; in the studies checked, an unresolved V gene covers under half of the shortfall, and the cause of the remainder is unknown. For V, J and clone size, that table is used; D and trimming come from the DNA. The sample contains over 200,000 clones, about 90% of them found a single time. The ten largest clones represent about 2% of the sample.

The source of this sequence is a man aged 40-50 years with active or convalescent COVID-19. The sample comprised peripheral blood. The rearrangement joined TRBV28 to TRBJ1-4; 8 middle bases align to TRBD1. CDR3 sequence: CASSLLAGGYEKLFF. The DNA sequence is TGTGCCAGCAGTTTATTAGCAGGGGGCTATGAAAAACTGTTTTTT.